The entry below gives a single T cell receptor (beta chain) sequence along with its context. The antigen this receptor binds is unknown. Base qualities are not recorded, but no much larger clone differs from it by a single base. The immunoSEQ Assay, a bias-controlled multiplex PCR, was used to amplify TCRbeta CDR3 regions from genomic DNA. From the authors' description of their analysis: The number of nucleated cells in each sample was estimated from the amplification of reference gene primers within the assay. To quantify the absolute abundance of each unique TCRbeta CDR3 rearrangement, sequence reads were collapsed and filtered. For each sample, productive Simpson clonality was calculated as the square root of Simpson's diversity index across productive rearrangements. In TCRdb, the immuneACCESS table is reduced to in-frame sequences with V and J assigned. These tables do not hold every clone; where another copy was compared, an unresolved V gene accounts for under half, and the others remain unexplained. That table furnishes V, J and clone size, whereas the DNA furnished D and trimming. This sample comprises under 150,000 clones, 77% of them detected only once. The ten biggest clones cover over 15% of the sample.

These data originate in a study of blood T cell repertoires in COVID-19 (dated by TCRdb to 2020 to 2022). A note on the overall study: Samples from collaborators originated in the United States, Italy and Spain and spanned both the acute and convalescent phases of COVID-19. The repertoires were released in a freely available public database intended as a resource for research on the immune response to SARS-CoV-2. The sample metadata nearly always contained a de-identified subject ID, COVID-19 status, age in years and sex. Deeply sampled blood TCRbeta repertoires from subjects exposed to, actively infected with, or recovered from COVID-19 were included in the dataset. Samples came from the ongoing ImmuneRACE study (first 160 participants) plus 1,254 subjects from 6 global collaborators. The prospective study material was composed of cDNA or gDNA derived from T cells, B-cell-depleted T cells, or PBMCs. Where available, HLA class I and class II types were obtained from metadata supplied by the sample provider rather than from assay-based typing. Broader findings and caveats from the paper: The quantity of clinical and demographic metadata differed by source and by participant and was supplied without curation.

V trim: 4 bases; J trim: 6 bases; unmatched bases: 7. The germline V gene sets CDR1 to KGHSH and CDR2 to LQKENI. From the cysteine up to the phenylalanine, the CDR3 has a length of 15 residues. This entry keeps only the CDR3 DNA: 45 bases, framed from base 1. Collaborating institutions collected whole blood in K2EDTA tubes following their own protocols. For TCRbeta analysis, collaborators shipped samples as frozen whole blood, isolated PBMCs, or DNA extracted from either of those sample types. The specimen was peripheral blood. The sequence joins TRBV18 to TRBJ2-2; 8 junctional bases match TRBD1. This clonotype originated in a man older than 75 with acute or convalescent COVID-19. The DNA is as follows: TGTGCCAGCTCACTAGACAGGGGTGACGCCGGGGAGCTGTTTTTT. Translated, this is CASSLDRGDAGELFF.